This T cell receptor (beta chain) was retrieved from a study of blood T cells in healthy people across ages. The V end was cut by 5 bases, the J end by 3 bases, with 11 bases between. The CDR3 consists of 13 residues. Germline V gives CDR1 MNHEY, CDR2 SMNVEV (reference sequence). This clonotype turned up a few times. Its target is unknown. Study-wide points: A conclusive naive versus antigen-experienced comparison was prevented by the unsorted PBMCs.

It was with a sample-barcoded 5' primer and a J-beta primer mix that a second PCR of roughly 7 to 12 cycles was run. TCRdb used MiXCR to reprocess the 5' RACE reads, holding one entry per CDR3 protein. The table shows approximately 730,000 distinct CDR3 sequences, with approximately 55% occurring only once. The source material was blood. The sequence derives from a man older than 75 in good health. The rearrangement joins TRBV27 to TRBJ2-7; unclear D gene. In DNA, the CDR3 is TGTGCCAGCAGTCACCAAGGCAGCTACGAGCAGTACTTC. It encodes CASSHQGSYEQYF.